This entry lists 2 T cell receptor beta chains sequenced from one sample in a study of shared clonotypes between healthy human individuals (TCRdb year 2020). Library generation was performed with the immunoSEQ multiplex PCR assay. Not all clones reach the TCRdb copy of this immuneACCESS table, which keeps in-frame sequences only. Checked studies attribute under half of the gap to unresolved V genes and leave the rest unexplained. The sample yields about 2,500,000 clones; 90% to 95% were counted once. The ten top clones hold around 0.14% of the sample. The specimen sequenced was naive CD4+ T cells sorted from blood. The sample's cell subset or site label, decoded: CD45RA+ positively selected. Source of these receptors: a man aged 18 to 35 in good health.

The rearrangement joins TRBV7-9 to TRBJ2-1, with D maybe TRBD1 (5 bases). CDR1 is SEHNR and CDR2 is FQNEAQ in the germline V gene (reference sequence). CDR3 length: 13 amino acids. The V end was cut by 5 bases, the J end by 9 bases, with 14 bases between. The CDR3 loop is CASSPQAYGEQFF. Here the CDR3 DNA reads TGTGCCAGCAGCCCACAGGCATACGGTGAGCAGTTCTTC.

The genes are TRBV5-4 and TRBJ2-2, with D possibly TRBD2 on 5 matching bases. The CDR3 runs 15 residues. V lost 1 base and J lost 6, with 13 bases in between. Germline CDR1 SGHNT, CDR2 YYREEE (reference sequence). CDR3 coding DNA: TGTGCCAGCAGCTTGCGAGGGAGTGGGGCCGGGGAGCTGTTTTTT. It codes for CASSLRGSGAGELFF.